Listed here are 10 T cell receptor beta chains from one sample, sequenced in a study of blood T cell repertoires in COVID-19. TCRdb keeps only in-frame clones here, not all; method: immunoSEQ multiplex PCR. The sample contains roughly 190,000 clones, approximately 86% of which appear only once. Specimen: PBMCs or T cells enriched from blood (not recorded which). These receptors came from a woman in her twenties or thirties who had recovered from COVID-19.

The rearrangement joins TRBV15 to TRBJ1-5; D gene uncertain. Trimming pared 0 bases from V and 6 bases from J, leaving 12 bases between. This CDR3 is built from 15 residues. The germline V gene has CDR1 LNHNV and CDR2 YYDKDF (reference sequence). The CDR3 protein is CATSRDRGGSQPQHF. The CDR3 DNA follows: TGTGCCACCAGCAGAGATCGAGGTGGAAGTCAGCCCCAGCATTTT.

This clone came up once. The J gene is TRBJ1-2, the V gene TRBV6-5, with a weak D call TRBD1 (5 bases). Germline values: CDR1 MNHEY, CDR2 SVGAGI. V was trimmed by 7 bases and J by 7 bases, leaving 13 bases between them. The length of the CDR3 is 12 residues. CDR3 loop: CASNLRGGGYTF. For the CDR3, the DNA is TGTGCCAGCAACCTACGGGGGGGTGGCTACACCTTC.

The chain recombines TRBV4-3 with TRBJ1-3; maybe TRBD1 (6 bases). CDR3 length: 15 amino acids. V was trimmed by 4 bases and J by 2 bases, leaving 12 bases between them. CDR1 LGHNA and CDR2 YSLEER come from the germline V gene. The CDR3 loop reads CASSPAGEAGNTIYF. The CDR3 region has the DNA TGCGCCAGCAGCCCAGCAGGGGAAGCTGGAAACACCATATATTTT.

This clone was seen a single time. This sequence joins TRBV29-1 and TRBJ1-1; no clear D. CDR3 length equals 11 residues. Trimming removed 4 bases at V and 0 bases at J, with 3 bases between. The germline V gene has CDR1 SQVTM and CDR2 ANQGSEA. This CDR3 is CSVGLNTEAFF. CDR3 in DNA: TGCAGCGTTGGGCTGAACACTGAAGCTTTCTTT.

The V and J genes are TRBV7-3 and TRBJ1-6; TRBD1 matches 7 bases. This CDR3 region has 15 residues. Germline V gene lookup returns CDR1 SGHTA and CDR2 FQGTGA. V lost 2 bases to trimming and J lost 8 bases; unmatched junction nucleotides: 6. CDR3 nucleotides: TGTGCCAGCAGCTTATTGTCAGGGGGAGATTCACCCCTCCACTTT. It encodes CASSLLSGGDSPLHF. The full variable domain, its missing parts supplied by reference TRBV7-3 and TRBJ1-6, is GAGVSQTPSNKVTEKGKYVELRCDPISGHTALYWYRQSLGQGPEFLIYFQGTGAADDSGLPNDRFFAVRPEGSVSTLKIQRTERGDSAVYLCASSLLSGGDSPLHFGNGTRLTVT.

This chain connects TRBV19 to TRBJ1-2; D unresolved. CDR1 and CDR2 from the germline V gene are LNHDA and SQIVND (reference sequence). Trimming stripped 3 bases from V and 4 bases from J, with 15 bases between. This CDR3 is built from 15 residues. CDR3 loop: CASSIDPQVSYGYTF. The CDR3 DNA follows: TGTGCCAGTAGTATTGATCCCCAGGTTAGCTATGGCTACACCTTC.

The chain uses TRBV4-3 and TRBJ1-1; the D gene is possibly TRBD1 (5 bases). Looked up from germline, CDR1 is LGHNA and CDR2 is YSLEER. V was trimmed by 0 bases and J by 5 bases, leaving 13 bases between them. The CDR3 spans 15 residues. The CDR3 here is CASSQDGGPWTEAFF. The CDR3 coding sequence is TGCGCCAGCAGCCAAGACGGGGGTCCGTGGACTGAAGCTTTCTTT.

The genes are TRBV21-1 and TRBJ1-2; the DNA was not used to check the table's D call, TRBD1. TRBV21-1 is a known pseudogene. The CDR3 runs 14 residues. CDR3 protein: CASSKVDTTYGYTF. As DNA, the CDR3 is TGTGCCAGCAGCAAAGTGGACACGACCTATGGCTACACCTTC.

The J gene is TRBJ1-1, the V gene TRBV4-2, with D perhaps matching TRBD1 (6 bases). CDR1 LGHNA and CDR2 YNFKEQ come from the germline V gene. Trimming shortened V by 1 base and J by 3 bases, and 15 bases separated the two germline ends. There are 16 residues in the CDR3. CDR3 protein: CASSQGIGGRDTEAFF. DNA for the CDR3: TGTGCCAGCAGCCAAGGAATTGGGGGCAGGGACACTGAAGCTTTCTTT.

CDR3: CAWSRSGTEAFF. In DNA, the CDR3 is TGTGCCTGGAGCCGATCAGGGACTGAAGCTTTCTTT. The genes are TRBV30 and TRBJ1-1; a weak D match, TRBD1 (5 bases). The CDR3 has 12 amino acids. The V end lost 3 bases, the J end lost 5 bases, and 10 bases lay between the germline ends. Per germline, CDR1 GTSNPN and CDR2 SVGIG (reference sequence).